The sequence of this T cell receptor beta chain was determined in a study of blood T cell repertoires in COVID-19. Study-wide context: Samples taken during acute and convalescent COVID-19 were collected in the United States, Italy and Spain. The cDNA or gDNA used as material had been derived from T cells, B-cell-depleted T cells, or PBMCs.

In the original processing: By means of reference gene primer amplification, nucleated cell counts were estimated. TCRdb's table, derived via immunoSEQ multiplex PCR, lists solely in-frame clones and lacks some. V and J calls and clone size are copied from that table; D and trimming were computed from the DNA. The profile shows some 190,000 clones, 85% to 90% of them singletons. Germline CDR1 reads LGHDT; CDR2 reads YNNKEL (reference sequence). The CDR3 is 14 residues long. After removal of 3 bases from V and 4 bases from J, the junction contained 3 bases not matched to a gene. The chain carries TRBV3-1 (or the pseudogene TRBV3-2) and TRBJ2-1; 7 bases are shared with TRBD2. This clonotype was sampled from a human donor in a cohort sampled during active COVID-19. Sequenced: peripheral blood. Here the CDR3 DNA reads TGTGCCAGCAGCCAGCGGGGGAGTTACAATGAGCAGTTCTTC. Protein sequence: CASSQRGSYNEQFF.